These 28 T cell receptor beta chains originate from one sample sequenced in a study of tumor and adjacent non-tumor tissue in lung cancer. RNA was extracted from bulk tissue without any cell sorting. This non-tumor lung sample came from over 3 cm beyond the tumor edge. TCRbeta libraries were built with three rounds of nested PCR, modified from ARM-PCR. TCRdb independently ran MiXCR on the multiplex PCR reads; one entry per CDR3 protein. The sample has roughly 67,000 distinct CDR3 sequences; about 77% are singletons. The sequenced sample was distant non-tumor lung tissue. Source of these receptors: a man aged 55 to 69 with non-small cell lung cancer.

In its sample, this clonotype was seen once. CDR3 loop: CSTRTGANYGYTF. The CDR3 DNA reads as TGCAGCACTAGAACTGGGGCTAACTATGGCTACACCTTC. The chain carries TRBV20-1 and TRBJ1-2; D is uncertain. The CDR3 consists of 13 residues. Germline lookup yields CDR1 DFQATT and CDR2 SNEGSKA (reference sequence).

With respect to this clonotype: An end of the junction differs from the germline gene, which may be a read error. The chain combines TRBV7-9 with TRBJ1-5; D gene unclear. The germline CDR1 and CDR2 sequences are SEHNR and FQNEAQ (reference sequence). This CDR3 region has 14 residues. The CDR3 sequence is CASSPDGVDQSQHF. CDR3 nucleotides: TGCGCCAGTAGCCCGGACGGGGTGGATCAGTCCCAGCATTTT.

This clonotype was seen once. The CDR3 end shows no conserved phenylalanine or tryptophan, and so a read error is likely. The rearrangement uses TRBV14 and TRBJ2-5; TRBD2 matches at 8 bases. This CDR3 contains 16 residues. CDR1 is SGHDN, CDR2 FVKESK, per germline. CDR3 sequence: CTRSRWTSWRQETQYI. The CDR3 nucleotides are TGTACCAGGAGCCGCTGGACTAGCTGGAGGCAAGAGACCCAGTACATC.

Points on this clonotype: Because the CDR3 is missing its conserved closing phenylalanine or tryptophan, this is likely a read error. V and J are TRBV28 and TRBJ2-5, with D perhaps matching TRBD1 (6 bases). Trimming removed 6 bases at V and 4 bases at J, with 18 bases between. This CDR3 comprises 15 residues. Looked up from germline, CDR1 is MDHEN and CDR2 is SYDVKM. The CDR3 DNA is TGTGCCAGCAGGGTTCGAGTGACAGGAGGAGAGACCCAGTACCTC. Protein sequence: CASRVRVTGGETQYL.

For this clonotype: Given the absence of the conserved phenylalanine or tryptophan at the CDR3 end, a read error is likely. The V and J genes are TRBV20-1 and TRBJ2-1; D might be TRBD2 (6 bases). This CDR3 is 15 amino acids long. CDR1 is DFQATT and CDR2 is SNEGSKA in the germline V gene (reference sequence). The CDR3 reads CSTRLAGGVSNEQFL. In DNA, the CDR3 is TGCAGTACTAGATTAGCCGGGGGAGTCTCTAATGAGCAGTTCCTC.

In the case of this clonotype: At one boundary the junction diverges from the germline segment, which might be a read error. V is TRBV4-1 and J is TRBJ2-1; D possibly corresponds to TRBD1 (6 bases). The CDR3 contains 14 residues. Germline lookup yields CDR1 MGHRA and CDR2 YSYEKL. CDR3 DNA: TGCGTCAGCAGCCGAACAGGGAAAACCAATGAACAGTTCTTC. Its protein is CVSSRTGKTNEQFF.

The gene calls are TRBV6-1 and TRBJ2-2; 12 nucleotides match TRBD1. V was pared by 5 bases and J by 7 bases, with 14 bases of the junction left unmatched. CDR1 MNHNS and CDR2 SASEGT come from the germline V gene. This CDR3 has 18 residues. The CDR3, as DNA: TGTGCCAGCAGTAACCGGGACAGGGGGCGCGTTCGCATCGGGGAGCTGTTTTTT. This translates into CASSNRDRGRVRIGELFF.

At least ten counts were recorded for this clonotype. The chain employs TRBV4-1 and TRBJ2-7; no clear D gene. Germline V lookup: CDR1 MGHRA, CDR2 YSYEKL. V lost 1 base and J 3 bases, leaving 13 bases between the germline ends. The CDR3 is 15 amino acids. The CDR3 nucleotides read TGCGCCAGCAGCCAAGGTCCAGTGGGGAACTACGAGCAGTACTTC. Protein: CASSQGPVGNYEQYF.

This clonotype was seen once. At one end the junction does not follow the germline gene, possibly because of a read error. CDR3 in DNA: TGTGTCAGCCCCCAGACCGCCGGGGAGCTGTTTTTT. Its protein product is CVSPQTAGELFF. This rearrangement joins TRBV6-4 to TRBJ2-2; unclear D gene. Germline V gives CDR1 MRHNA, CDR2 SNTAGT. The CDR3 contains 12 residues.

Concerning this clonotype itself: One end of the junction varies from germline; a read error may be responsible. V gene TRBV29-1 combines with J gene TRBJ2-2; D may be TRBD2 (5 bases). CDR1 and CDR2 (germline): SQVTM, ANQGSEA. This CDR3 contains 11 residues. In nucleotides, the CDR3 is TGTAGTGCTGACTACGCCCGGGAGCTGTTTTTT. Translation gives CSADYARELFF.

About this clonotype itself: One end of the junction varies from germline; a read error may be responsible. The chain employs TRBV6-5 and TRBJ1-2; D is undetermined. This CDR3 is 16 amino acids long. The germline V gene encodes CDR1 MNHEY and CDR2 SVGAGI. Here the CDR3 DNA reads TGTGCCACCGCGCCGACTTATGCGGGCCGAGAATATGGCTACACATTC. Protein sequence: CATAPTYAGREYGYTF.

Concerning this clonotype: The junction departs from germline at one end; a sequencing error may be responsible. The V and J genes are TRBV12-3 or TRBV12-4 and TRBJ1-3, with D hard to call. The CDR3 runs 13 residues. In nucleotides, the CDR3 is TGTACCAGCAGTTTAAATTCTGGAAACACCGTATATTTT. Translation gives CTSSLNSGNTVYF.

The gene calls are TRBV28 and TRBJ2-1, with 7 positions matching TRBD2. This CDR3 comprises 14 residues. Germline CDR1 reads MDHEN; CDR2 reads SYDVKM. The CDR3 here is CASCPSGTYNEQFF. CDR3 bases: TGTGCTAGCTGTCCTAGCGGTACCTACAATGAGCAGTTCTTC. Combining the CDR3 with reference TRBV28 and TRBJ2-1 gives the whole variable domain DVKVTQSSRYLVKRTGEKVFLECVQDMDHENMFWYRQDPGLGLRLIYFSYDVKMKEKGDIPEGYSVSREKKERFSLILESASTNQTSMYLCASCPSGTYNEQFFGPGTRLTVL.

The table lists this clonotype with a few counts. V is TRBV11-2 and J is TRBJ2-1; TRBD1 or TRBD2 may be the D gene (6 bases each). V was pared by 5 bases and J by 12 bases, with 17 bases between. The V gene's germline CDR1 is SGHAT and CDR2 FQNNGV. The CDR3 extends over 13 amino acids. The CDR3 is CASSQIRGPGQFF. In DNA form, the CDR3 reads TGTGCCAGCAGCCAGATCCGGGGGCCAGGGCAGTTCTTC.

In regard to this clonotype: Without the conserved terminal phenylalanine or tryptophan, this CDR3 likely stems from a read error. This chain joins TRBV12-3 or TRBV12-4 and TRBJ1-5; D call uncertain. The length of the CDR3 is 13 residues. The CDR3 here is CDSSLGSWQPQHS. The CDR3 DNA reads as TGTGACAGCAGTTTGGGATCTTGGCAGCCCCAGCATTCT.

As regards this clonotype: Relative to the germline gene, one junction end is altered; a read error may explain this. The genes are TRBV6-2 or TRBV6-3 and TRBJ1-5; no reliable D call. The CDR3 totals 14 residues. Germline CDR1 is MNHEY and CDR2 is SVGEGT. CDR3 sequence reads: CVSSRAGSGQPQHF. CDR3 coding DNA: TGTGTCAGCAGTCGCGCGGGATCCGGGCAGCCCCAGCATTTT.

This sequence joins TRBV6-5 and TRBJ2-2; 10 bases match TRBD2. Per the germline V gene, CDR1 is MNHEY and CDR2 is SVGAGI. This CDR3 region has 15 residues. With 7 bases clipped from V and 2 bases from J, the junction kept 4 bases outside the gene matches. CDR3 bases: TGTGCCAGCACTATACTAGCGGGAAACACCGGGGAGCTGTTTTTT. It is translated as CASTILAGNTGELFF.

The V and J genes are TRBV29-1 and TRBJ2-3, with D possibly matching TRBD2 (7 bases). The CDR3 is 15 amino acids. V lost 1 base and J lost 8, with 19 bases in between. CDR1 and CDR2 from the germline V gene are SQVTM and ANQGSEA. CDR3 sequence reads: CSVEGTRGDRGTQYF. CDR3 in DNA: TGCAGCGTTGAAGGGACTAGGGGGGACCGCGGTACGCAGTATTTT.

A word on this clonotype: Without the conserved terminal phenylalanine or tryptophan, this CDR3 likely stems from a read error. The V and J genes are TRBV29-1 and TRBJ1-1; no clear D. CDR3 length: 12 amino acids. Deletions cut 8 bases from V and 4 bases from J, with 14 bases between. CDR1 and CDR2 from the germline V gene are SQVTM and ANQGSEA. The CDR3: CSSTAGGTEAFL. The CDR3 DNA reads TGCAGCTCGACGGCCGGTGGCACTGAAGCTTTCCTT.

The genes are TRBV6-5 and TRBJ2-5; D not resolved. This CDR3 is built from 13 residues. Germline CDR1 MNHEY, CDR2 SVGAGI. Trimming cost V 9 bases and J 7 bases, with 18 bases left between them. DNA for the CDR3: TGTGCCAGTAGTCCCGAGACTTGGGGGACCCAGTACTTC. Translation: CASSPETWGTQYF.

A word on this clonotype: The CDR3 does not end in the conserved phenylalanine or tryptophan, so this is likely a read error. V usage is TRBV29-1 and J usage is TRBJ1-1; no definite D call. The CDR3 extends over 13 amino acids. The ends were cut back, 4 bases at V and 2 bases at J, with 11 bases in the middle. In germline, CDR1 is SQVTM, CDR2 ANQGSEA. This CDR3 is CSVGAGLNTEAFI. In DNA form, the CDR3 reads TGCAGCGTTGGGGCAGGACTTAACACTGAAGCTTTCATT.

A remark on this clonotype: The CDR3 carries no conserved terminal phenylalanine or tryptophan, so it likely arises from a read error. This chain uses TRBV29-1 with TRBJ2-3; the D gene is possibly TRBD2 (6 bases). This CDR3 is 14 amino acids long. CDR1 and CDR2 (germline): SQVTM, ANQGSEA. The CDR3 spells CSVEGDFLTDMQYL. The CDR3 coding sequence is TGCAGCGTTGAAGGGGACTTCCTGACAGATATGCAGTATCTT.

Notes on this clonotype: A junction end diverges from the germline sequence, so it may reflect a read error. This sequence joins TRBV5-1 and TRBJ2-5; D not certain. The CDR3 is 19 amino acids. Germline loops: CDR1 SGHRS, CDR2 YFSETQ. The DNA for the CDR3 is TGCGCCAGCAGTTTGCACCCCAGCCGGAGAGGCCCAAATCAAGAGGCCCAGTACTTC. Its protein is CASSLHPSRRGPNQEAQYF.

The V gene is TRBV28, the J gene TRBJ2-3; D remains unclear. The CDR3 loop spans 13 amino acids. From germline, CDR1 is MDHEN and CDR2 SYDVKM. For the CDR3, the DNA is TGTGTCGTCAGTACGCACACCACAGATACGCAGTATTTT. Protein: CVVSTHTTDTQYF.

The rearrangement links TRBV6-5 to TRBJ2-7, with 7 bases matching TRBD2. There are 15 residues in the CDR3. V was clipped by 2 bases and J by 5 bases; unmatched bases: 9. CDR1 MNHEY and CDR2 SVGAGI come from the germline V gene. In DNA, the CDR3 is TGTGCCAGCAGTTACCCGAGGCGGGAGACAGACGAGCAGTACTTC. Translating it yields CASSYPRRETDEQYF.

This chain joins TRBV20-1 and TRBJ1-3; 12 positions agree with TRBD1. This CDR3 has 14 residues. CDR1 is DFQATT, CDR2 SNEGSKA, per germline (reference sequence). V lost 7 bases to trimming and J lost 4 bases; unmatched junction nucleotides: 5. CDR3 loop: CSVWDRGLGNTIYF. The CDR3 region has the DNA TGCAGTGTATGGGACAGGGGGCTCGGAAACACCATATATTTT.

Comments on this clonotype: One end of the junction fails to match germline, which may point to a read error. CDR3 coding DNA: TGCAGTGCTAGAGAGTTTAGCGGGTCTTACATTGAGCAGTTCTTC. Translated: CSAREFSGSYIEQFF. The V call is TRBV20-1, the J call TRBJ2-1, with TRBD2 identical over 7 bases. The CDR3 runs to 15 residues. Germline values: CDR1 DFQATT, CDR2 SNEGSKA (reference sequence).

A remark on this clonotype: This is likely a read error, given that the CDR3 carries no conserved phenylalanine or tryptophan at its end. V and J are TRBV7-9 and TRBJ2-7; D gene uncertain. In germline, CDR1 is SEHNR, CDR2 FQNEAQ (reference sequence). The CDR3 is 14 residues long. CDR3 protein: CAISLTPAPYEQYL. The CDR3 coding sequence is TGTGCCATCAGCTTGACTCCGGCCCCCTACGAGCAGTACCTC.